The 11 T cell receptor beta chains below all came from one sample that was sequenced in a study of blood T cells in healthy people across ages. A second PCR of 7 to 11 cycles used a sample-barcoded 5' primer and a J-beta primer mix. TCRdb re-called the 5' RACE reads with MiXCR, one entry per CDR3 protein. Of 2 million or so distinct CDR3 sequences listed, roughly 50% were seen once; the top ten hold around 2.1%. The material sequenced was blood. All receptors derive from a woman aged 40 to 49 in good health.

This rearrangement joins TRBV28 to TRBJ1-6; D call uncertain. CDR3 length: 14 residues. V was clipped by 3 bases and J by 2 bases, with 5 bases between them. CDR1 and CDR2 from the germline V gene are MDHEN and SYDVKM. The DNA of the CDR3 is TGTGCCAGCAGTTTCCGTCCCTATAATTCACCCCTCCACTTT. Translated: CASSFRPYNSPLHF.

The rearrangement joins TRBV7-2 to TRBJ2-7; unclear D gene. Trimming pared 5 bases from V and 3 bases from J, leaving 11 bases between. CDR3 length: 13 residues. CDR1 and CDR2 (germline): SGHTA, FQGNSA. This CDR3 is CASSIVRDYEQYF. The CDR3 nucleotides are TGTGCCAGCAGCATAGTTAGGGACTACGAGCAGTACTTC.

J is TRBJ2-3 and V is TRBV24-1; the D gene could be TRBD1 or TRBD2 (5 bases each). Germline V lookup: CDR1 KGHDR, CDR2 SFDVKD. Trimming took 6 bases from V and 5 from J, leaving 11 bases between them. The CDR3 is made up of 13 amino acids. This CDR3 is CATSNGAGDTQYF. CDR3 nucleotides: TGTGCCACCAGTAACGGGGCTGGAGATACGCAGTATTTT.

Only a few counts were recorded for this clonotype. The rearrangement joins TRBV5-1 to TRBJ2-5, with 8 bases aligning to TRBD2. Germline V gene data show CDR1 as SGHRS and CDR2 as YFSETQ. Trimming removed 0 bases from V and 2 bases from J; junction bases left unmatched: 9. The CDR3 length is 17 residues. CDR3 amino acids: CASSLGIIAGRQETQYF. The CDR3 coding sequence is TGCGCCAGCAGCTTGGGAATTATAGCGGGGCGGCAAGAGACCCAGTACTTC.

The chain employs TRBV6-2 or TRBV6-3 and TRBJ2-1; D call uncertain. CDR1 and CDR2 from the germline V gene are MNHEY and SVGEGT. CDR3 length: 16 amino acids. V was clipped by 2 bases and J by 2 bases, with 13 bases between them. The CDR3 loop is CASSYLRPTPYNEQFF. Here the CDR3 DNA reads TGTGCCAGCAGTTACCTACGCCCAACCCCCTACAATGAGCAGTTCTTC.

The chain links TRBV5-1 to TRBJ2-7, with 9 nucleotides matching TRBD1. The germline V gene encodes CDR1 SGHRS and CDR2 YFSETQ. With 4 bases clipped from V and 6 bases from J, the junction kept 11 bases outside the gene matches. The CDR3 is made up of 15 amino acids. The CDR3 loop reads CASSIARTGAREQYF. As DNA, the CDR3 is TGCGCCAGCAGCATTGCCCGGACAGGGGCCCGCGAGCAGTACTTC.

The V and J genes are TRBV27 and TRBJ2-1; tentatively, D is TRBD1 (5 bases). Looked up from germline, CDR1 is MNHEY and CDR2 is SMNVEV (reference sequence). V was pared by 6 bases and J by 7 bases, with 13 bases between. The CDR3 contains 13 residues. The CDR3 reads CASSPGFANEQFF. The CDR3 region has the DNA TGTGCCAGCAGCCCAGGGTTTGCAAATGAGCAGTTCTTC.

This rearrangement joins TRBV5-1 to TRBJ2-7; unclear D gene. Germline CDR1 and CDR2: SGHRS and YFSETQ. CDR3 size: 13 residues. The germline V and J ends were trimmed by 6 bases and 4 bases, with 14 bases remaining between them. CDR3 DNA: TGCGCCAGCAACGAGGACGTGAGGTACGAGCAGTACTTC. It encodes CASNEDVRYEQYF.

This clonotype appeared a single time. This sequence joins TRBV20-1 and TRBJ1-2; TRBD1 matches at 10 bases. The CDR3 consists of 14 residues. V was pared by 8 bases and J by 6 bases, with 12 bases of the junction left unmatched. Germline-derived CDR1 and CDR2 are DFQATT and SNEGSKA (reference sequence). The CDR3 here is CSSNKPGQGNGYTF. DNA of the CDR3: TGCAGTAGCAACAAACCGGGACAGGGGAATGGCTACACCTTC.

This clonotype was counted between two and nine times. The chain is built from TRBV18 and TRBJ1-2; D not resolved. Trimming took off 0 bases at V and 8 bases at J, with 13 bases between the two ends. The CDR3 is 14 amino acids. The germline gives CDR1 KGHSH, CDR2 LQKENI. CDR3 sequence (DNA): TGTGCCAGCTCACCACCGGGCGGTGCTGGAGGCTACACCTTC. It codes for CASSPPGGAGGYTF.

This clonotype was recorded once. The CDR3 DNA sequence: TGTGCCAGCAGCCAAGCGCGGGGGGTGGTAGATACGCAGTATTTT. The encoded protein is CASSQARGVVDTQYF. The chain carries TRBV3-1 and TRBJ2-3, with 8 bases matching TRBD2. V trimming: 1 base; J trimming: 5 bases; junction bases outside the gene matches: 5. The CDR3 contains 15 residues. CDR1 LGHDT and CDR2 YNNKEL come from the germline V gene (reference sequence).